This TCR beta chain originates from a study of blood T cell repertoires in COVID-19. Study summary: In each case, the material was cDNA or gDNA derived from T cells, B-cell-depleted T cells, or PBMCs.

CDR1 is SGHTA, CDR2 FQGNSA, per germline. With 3 bases removed from V and 0 bases from J, the gap between germline ends came to 14 bases. The CDR3 spans 16 residues. Original analysis: Counts of nucleated cells, estimated from reference gene primer amplification, were obtained. Using immunoSEQ multiplex PCR, the repertoire was profiled, and TCRdb retains in-frame clones only, with some absent. The V and J calls and clone size are taken from that table; D and trimming were inferred from the DNA. The profile shows roughly 200,000 clones, about 88% of them singletons. The specimen sequenced was peripheral blood. The chain joins TRBV7-2 to TRBJ1-2; the D gene is possibly TRBD1 (6 bases). The sequence was collected from a man aged 40-49 years with active or convalescent COVID-19. CDR3 protein: CASSFMGAGANYGYTF. The CDR3 DNA sequence: TGTGCCAGCAGCTTTATGGGGGCCGGTGCTAACTATGGCTACACCTTC.